One sample yielded the 8 T cell receptor beta chains listed below, sequenced in a study of shared clonotypes between healthy human individuals. TCRdb's table, derived via immunoSEQ multiplex PCR, lists solely in-frame clones and lacks some. The table records around 180,000 clones, approximately 92% of them present only once. Sequenced input: naive CD4+ T cells sorted from blood. As to subset: CD45RA+ positively selected. These TCRs come from a woman in her 30s in good health.

This sequence joins TRBV9 and TRBJ2-7; 8 bases are a match to TRBD1. The trim removed 3 bases at V and 2 bases at J, leaving 7 bases unmatched. Germline lookup yields CDR1 SGDLS and CDR2 YYNGEE. This CDR3 has 15 amino acids. The chain's CDR3 is CASSAQGTGPYEQYF. CDR3 in DNA: TGTGCCAGCAGCGCACAAGGGACAGGTCCCTACGAGCAGTACTTC.

The chain carries TRBV9 and TRBJ2-3; D is ambiguous. Trimming pared 3 bases from V and 2 bases from J, leaving 7 bases between. Germline-derived CDR1 and CDR2 are SGDLS and YYNGEE. The CDR3 loop spans 13 amino acids. The CDR3 nucleotides are TGTGCCAGCAGCGGTCTCAACACAGATACGCAGTATTTT. It encodes CASSGLNTDTQYF.

The chain joins TRBV28 to TRBJ1-5; no clear D gene. The length of the CDR3 is 11 residues. Germline assignment: CDR1 MDHEN and CDR2 SYDVKM. V was shortened by 4 bases and J by 5 bases, with 3 bases between the two germline ends. CDR3 amino acids: CASSSYQPQHF. CDR3 DNA: TGTGCCAGCAGTTCTTATCAGCCCCAGCATTTT.

The rearrangement links TRBV18 to TRBJ2-5; the match to TRBD1 covers 9 bases. The J call may be in error: the DNA end matches TRBJ2-7 better. Germline V gene data show CDR1 as KGHSH and CDR2 as LQKENI. The CDR3 loop spans 15 amino acids. For the CDR3, the DNA is TGTGCCAGCTCACCGTCGAACAGGGGGCTAAGCGAGCAGTACTTC. Its protein is CASSPSNRGLSEQYF.

The chain couples TRBV19 to TRBJ2-1; 10 bases align to TRBD1. Germline trimming cut 5 bases from V and 4 bases from J; bases unmatched to any gene: 5. Looked up from germline, CDR1 is LNHDA and CDR2 is SQIVND (reference sequence). The CDR3 is 15 residues long. In DNA form, the CDR3 reads TGTGCCAGTAGTCTCGGGACAGGGGTATACAATGAGCAGTTCTTC. This translates into CASSLGTGVYNEQFF.

The chain has TRBV14 and TRBJ1-1; tentative D call: TRBD1 (5 bases). With 2 bases removed from V and 3 bases from J, the gap between germline ends came to 16 bases. Germline V gene data show CDR1 as SGHDN and CDR2 as FVKESK. The CDR3 extends over 16 amino acids. The CDR3 protein is CASSQRGAGGDTEAFF. The DNA of the CDR3 is TGTGCCAGCAGCCAAAGAGGGGCAGGTGGGGACACTGAAGCTTTCTTT.

This sequence joins TRBV5-6 and TRBJ2-2, with unresolved D. Germline assignment: CDR1 SGHDT and CDR2 YYEEEE. CDR3 length equals 15 residues. V was cut by 4 bases and J by 4 bases, with 14 bases left in between. This CDR3 is CASSHRATLTGELFF. The DNA of the CDR3 is TGTGCCAGCAGCCACCGGGCGACTCTCACCGGGGAGCTGTTTTTT.

The rearrangement links TRBV9 to TRBJ2-7; D remains ambiguous. The CDR3 extends over 14 amino acids. Trimming removed 0 bases from V and 5 bases from J, with 12 bases in between. Germline V lookup: CDR1 SGDLS, CDR2 YYNGEE. In nucleotides, the CDR3 is TGTGCCAGCAGCGTAGCTACTGGGCCCAACGAGCAGTACTTC. Translated: CASSVATGPNEQYF. Full variable domain (rest looked up from reference TRBV9 and TRBJ2-7): DSGVTQTPKHLITATGQRVTLRCSPRSGDLSVYWYQQSLDQGLQFLIQYYNGEERAKGNILERFSAQQFPDLHSELNLSSLELGDSALYFCASSVATGPNEQYFGPGTRLTVT.